The 5 T cell receptor beta chains reported below all come from one sample, sequenced in a study of human T cells and chemical hapten exposure. TCRdb reprocessed the RACE reads with MiXCR, giving one entry per CDR3 protein. The table lists roughly 100,000 distinct CDR3 sequences, about 12% of them singletons. Time point here: pre-sensitization, week 0. Treatment denoted: therapeutic diphenylcyclopropenone sensitization with weekly scalp DPC. This sample comprised whole blood, obtained in connection with sensitization to the hapten diphenylcyclopropenone (DPC). The receptor source for this set is a woman between 50 and 59 years old with alopecia areata. Some clones in this sample may be carry-over from other donors' samples.

This clonotype came up a few times. The chain links TRBV18 to TRBJ2-5, with unresolved D. The germline V gene encodes CDR1 KGHSH and CDR2 LQKENI. This CDR3 contains 14 residues. Trimming removed 2 bases from V and 1 base from J, with 8 bases in between. In DNA, the CDR3 is TGTGCCAGCTCACCAAGCCTGGGCCAAGAGACCCAGTACTTC. Amino acids: CASSPSLGQETQYF.

This clonotype was counted a few times. The chain links TRBV9 to TRBJ1-1, with D perhaps matching TRBD1 (6 bases). Looked up from germline, CDR1 is SGDLS and CDR2 is YYNGEE. V shed 4 bases and J shed 6 bases, with 16 bases lying between them. The CDR3 covers 14 residues. CDR3 amino acids: CASSLPSRGPEAFF. DNA for the CDR3: TGTGCCAGCAGCCTCCCCTCCAGGGGCCCTGAAGCTTTCTTT.

This clonotype has ten or more counts. V usage is TRBV12-3 or TRBV12-4 and J usage is TRBJ1-5; possibly TRBD1 for D (5 bases). This CDR3 spans 13 amino acids. Trimming pared 6 bases from V and 1 base from J, leaving 7 bases between. CDR3 sequence (DNA): TGTGCCAGCAGGGGGGGGAGCAATCAGCCCCAGCATTTT. Protein sequence: CASRGGSNQPQHF.

Concerning this clonotype: This may be a read error, as it is one base from a much larger clone. V and J are TRBV15 and TRBJ2-5, with unresolved D. The CDR3 covers 15 residues. CDR1 LNHNV and CDR2 YYDKDF come from the germline V gene (reference sequence). CDR3 nucleotides: TGTACCACCAGCAGAGCTAACAGCATCCAAGAGACCCAGTACTTC. It is translated as CTTSRANSIQETQYF.

This clonotype was detected many times. This rearrangement joins TRBV3-1 to TRBJ2-7; D is unresolved. From germline, CDR1 is LGHDT and CDR2 YNNKEL (reference sequence). The V end was cut by 4 bases, the J end by 7 bases, with 8 bases between. The CDR3 loop spans 11 amino acids. CDR3: CASSRSYEQYF. The CDR3, as DNA: TGTGCCAGCAGCCGCTCGTATGAGCAGTACTTC.